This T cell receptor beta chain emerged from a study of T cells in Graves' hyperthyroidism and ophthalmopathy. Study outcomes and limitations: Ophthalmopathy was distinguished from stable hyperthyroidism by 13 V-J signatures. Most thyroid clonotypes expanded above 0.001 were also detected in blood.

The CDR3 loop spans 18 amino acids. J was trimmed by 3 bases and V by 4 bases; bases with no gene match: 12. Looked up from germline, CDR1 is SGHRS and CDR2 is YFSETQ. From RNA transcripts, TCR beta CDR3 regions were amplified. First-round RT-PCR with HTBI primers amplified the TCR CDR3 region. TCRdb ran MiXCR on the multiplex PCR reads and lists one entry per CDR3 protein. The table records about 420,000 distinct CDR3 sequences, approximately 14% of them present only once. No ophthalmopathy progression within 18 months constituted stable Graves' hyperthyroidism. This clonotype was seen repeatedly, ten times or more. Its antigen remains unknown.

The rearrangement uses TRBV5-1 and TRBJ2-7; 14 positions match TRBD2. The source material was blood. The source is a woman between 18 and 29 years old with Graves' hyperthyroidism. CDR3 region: CASSPGLAGVRGNYEQYF. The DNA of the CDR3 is TGCGCCAGCAGCCCGGGACTAGCGGGAGTGAGAGGGAACTACGAGCAGTACTTC.